This T cell receptor (beta chain) was captured in a study of response to subunit inactivated influenza vaccine. Points from the study as a whole: A suggestion made by the authors is that each seasonal influenza vaccination recruits few new T cells.

TCRdb redid the calling of the RT-PCR reads with MiXCR, one entry per CDR3 protein. The table includes roughly 290,000 distinct CDR3 sequences, less than 25% detected once. Concerning this clonotype itself: No antigen is known for it.

V shed 7 bases, J shed 1 base, and the junction held 6 bases outside the gene matches. The germline gives CDR1 SQVTM, CDR2 ANQGSEA. This CDR3 has 13 residues. Source: PBMCs from blood, taken 21 months after vaccination. The chain joins TRBV29-1 to TRBJ2-5, with 7 positions matching TRBD1. This TCR was recovered from a man between 50 and 75 years old who received an inactivated influenza vaccine. The CDR3 loop reads CSAMDRLQETQYF. The DNA of the CDR3 is TGCAGCGCCATGGACAGGCTCCAAGAGACCCAGTACTTC. The full variable domain, its missing parts supplied by reference TRBV29-1 and TRBJ2-5, is SAVISQKPSRDICQRGTSLTIQCQVDSQVTMMFWYRQQPGQSLTLIATANQGSEATYESGFVIDKFPISRPNLTFSTLTVSNMSPEDSSIYLCSAMDRLQETQYFGPGTRLLVL.